Each of the 21 T cell receptor beta chains below was sequenced from the same sample in a study of blood T cell repertoires in COVID-19. Sequenced by immunoSEQ multiplex PCR; TCRdb stores in-frame clones only, minus some. The sample holds 100,000 or so clones; just under 85% are singletons and the top ten take around 9.4%. The sequencing input was peripheral blood. The source is a man aged 35 to 55 with active or convalescent COVID-19.

The rearrangement links TRBV18 to TRBJ2-1; D gene ambiguous. Germline values: CDR1 KGHSH, CDR2 LQKENI. The length of the CDR3 is 13 residues. V shed 2 bases and J shed 4 bases, with 6 bases lying between them. The CDR3 spells CASSPVGYNEQFF. The CDR3 nucleotides are TGTGCCAGCTCACCAGTCGGGTACAATGAGCAGTTCTTC.

V and J are TRBV27 and TRBJ2-5; possibly TRBD2 for D (5 bases). CDR3 length: 13 amino acids. CDR1 and CDR2 (germline): MNHEY, SMNVEV (reference sequence). V was pared by 5 bases and J by 3 bases, with 10 bases between. This CDR3 is CASSHRGKETQYF. The CDR3 nucleotides are TGTGCCAGCAGTCATCGGGGTAAAGAGACCCAGTACTTC.

V usage is TRBV2 and J usage is TRBJ2-7, with a tentative D call TRBD1 (5 bases). Germline-derived CDR1 and CDR2 are SNHLY and FYNNEI. The CDR3 sequence is 14 residues long. The germline V and J ends were trimmed by 5 bases and 3 bases, with 14 bases remaining between them. DNA of the CDR3: TGTGCCAGCAGTACAGGCACGACCTACTACGAGCAGTACTTC. Translated: CASSTGTTYYEQYF.

CDR3 bases: TGTGCCAGTGCACAAGCTGGGGGGATGGACATTCAGTACTTC. It codes for CASAQAGGMDIQYF. The chain couples TRBV19 to TRBJ2-4, with D tentatively TRBD2 (6 bases). There are 14 residues in the CDR3. The V gene's germline CDR1 is LNHDA and CDR2 SQIVND (reference sequence). V was pared by 8 bases and J by 8 bases, with 19 bases between.

The rearrangement joins TRBV13 to TRBJ2-7; D possibly corresponds to TRBD1 (5 bases). CDR1 and CDR2 (germline): PRHDT, FYEKMQ (reference sequence). The germline V and J ends were trimmed by 5 bases and 5 bases, with 7 bases remaining between them. The CDR3 runs 11 residues. The CDR3 here is CASSSRDEQYF. The CDR3 DNA follows: TGTGCCAGCAGCAGCAGGGACGAGCAGTACTTC.

This chain joins TRBV6-2 or TRBV6-3 and TRBJ2-1; TRBD2 aligns across 8 bases. The CDR3 is made up of 15 amino acids. V gave up 2 bases and J gave up 2 bases; unmatched junction bases: 2. Germline V gene data show CDR1 as MNHEY and CDR2 as SVGEGT. In DNA, the CDR3 is TGTGCCAGCAGTTACGCGGGGGGAACCTACAATGAGCAGTTCTTC. Residues: CASSYAGGTYNEQFF.

V gene TRBV20-1 combines with J gene TRBJ2-1; no definite D call. CDR1 is DFQATT and CDR2 is SNEGSKA in the germline V gene (reference sequence). The CDR3 loop spans 11 amino acids. V shed 0 bases and J shed 15 bases, with 12 bases lying between them. CDR3 nucleotides: TGCAGTGCTAGAGATCAGGCGCGTCTGTTCTTC. It codes for CSARDQARLFF.

The chain employs TRBV7-9 and TRBJ2-3; 7 nucleotides agree with TRBD2. The ends lost 6 bases at V and 6 bases at J; junction bases unmatched: 9. The V gene's germline CDR1 is SEHNR and CDR2 FQNEAQ (reference sequence). There are 14 residues in the CDR3. The CDR3 is CASRERGLMDTQYF. The CDR3 DNA reads TGTGCCAGCAGGGAGCGGGGCTTGATGGATACGCAGTATTTT. The complete variable domain, with remaining parts taken from reference TRBV7-9 and TRBJ2-3, reads DTGVSQNPRHKITKRGQNVTFRCDPISEHNRLYWYRQTLGQGPEFLTYFQNEAQLEKSRLLSDRFSAERPKGSFSTLEIQRTEQGDSAMYLCASRERGLMDTQYFGPGTRLTVL.

The chain joins TRBV2 to TRBJ2-7; 11 bases align to TRBD2. Germline lookup yields CDR1 SNHLY and CDR2 FYNNEI. CDR3 length: 15 residues. V was pared by 6 bases and J by 3 bases, with 7 bases of the junction left unmatched. CDR3 amino acids: CASRGQGLAVYEQYF. The CDR3 coding sequence is TGTGCCAGCAGAGGCCAGGGACTAGCGGTCTACGAGCAGTACTTC.

This chain links TRBV7-9 with TRBJ2-7; 8 positions agree with TRBD1. This CDR3 has 13 residues. Looked up from germline, CDR1 is SEHNR and CDR2 is FQNEAQ (reference sequence). The V segment lost 3 bases and the J segment 5 bases; nucleotides outside the gene matches: 3. The CDR3 nucleotides are TGTGCCAGCAGCTTTGCAGGGGGCCACGAGCAGTACTTC. Translated, it gives CASSFAGGHEQYF. The full variable domain, rest sourced from reference TRBV7-9 and TRBJ2-7, is DTGVSQNPRHKITKRGQNVTFRCDPISEHNRLYWYRQTLGQGPEFLTYFQNEAQLEKSRLLSDRFSAERPKGSFSTLEIQRTEQGDSAMYLCASSFAGGHEQYFGPGTRLTVT.

This clone was seen a single time. The chain carries TRBV10-1 and TRBJ2-5; D not resolved. V was pared by 7 bases and J by 5 bases, with 5 bases between. The CDR3 length is 10 residues. Germline V gene sequence: CDR1 WNHNN, CDR2 SYGVQD (reference sequence). CDR3 sequence (DNA): TGCGCCAGCAACGAGGAGACCCAGTACTTC. This gives the protein CASNEETQYF.

The DNA of the CDR3 is TGTGCCAGCAGTGAGGTGGGGGCCCGCCAAGAGACCCAGTACTTC. Protein sequence: CASSEVGARQETQYF. The chain uses TRBV6-1 and TRBJ2-5, with D tentatively TRBD1 (6 bases). V was shortened by 3 bases and J by 1 base, with 12 bases between the two germline ends. The CDR3 covers 15 residues. Germline V gives CDR1 MNHNS, CDR2 SASEGT.

Regarding this clone: This sample includes further DNA sequences coding for the same CDR3. This chain connects TRBV18 to TRBJ1-1; D gene ambiguous. Germline V lookup: CDR1 KGHSH, CDR2 LQKENI. Trimming removed 4 bases from V and 3 bases from J, with 6 bases in between. This CDR3 comprises 12 residues. CDR3 in amino acids: CASSLVDTEAFF. The CDR3 DNA reads as TGTGCCAGCTCACTCGTAGACACTGAAGCTTTCTTT.

The chain is built from TRBV7-9 and TRBJ2-7; TRBD1 aligns across 10 bases. With 3 bases clipped from V and 9 bases from J, the junction kept 11 bases outside the gene matches. The CDR3 length is 15 residues. Germline loops: CDR1 SEHNR, CDR2 FQNEAQ (reference sequence). CDR3 amino acids: CASSLRDRGHEGQYF. DNA of the CDR3: TGTGCCAGCAGCTTGCGGGACAGGGGACATGAGGGGCAGTACTTC.

This chain uses TRBV9 with TRBJ2-1; TRBD2 aligns across 8 bases. The CDR3 runs to 15 residues. Per germline, CDR1 SGDLS and CDR2 YYNGEE. V was clipped by 4 bases and J by 4 bases; unmatched bases: 7. The CDR3, as DNA: TGTGCCAGCAGCTCTCGACTAGCGTCTTACAATGAGCAGTTCTTC. This translates into CASSSRLASYNEQFF.

This clone was recorded at least ten times. V and J are TRBV4-1 and TRBJ2-5; 8 nucleotides agree with TRBD2. The CDR3 runs to 16 residues. CDR1 is MGHRA and CDR2 is YSYEKL in the germline V gene. V dropped 8 bases and J dropped 4; count of bases not matched to a gene: 15. CDR3 nucleotides: TGCGCCAGCTCCCAGCCCGGGACTAGTGGGAGAGAGACCCAGTACTTC. It translates to CASSQPGTSGRETQYF.

This clone was seen a single time. The chain carries TRBV19 and TRBJ2-1; the match to TRBD1 covers 10 bases. CDR3 size: 15 residues. CDR1 is LNHDA, CDR2 SQIVND, per germline (reference sequence). J gave up 7 bases and V 3 bases, and 6 bases lay outside the gene matches. The CDR3 here is CASSIMGQGYNEQFF. In DNA, the CDR3 is TGTGCCAGTAGTATTATGGGACAGGGGTATAATGAGCAGTTCTTC.

This chain links TRBV12-3 or TRBV12-4 with TRBJ1-2; D ambiguous. The CDR3 consists of 13 residues. V lost 3 bases to trimming and J lost 4 bases, with 9 bases between them. The CDR3 DNA reads as TGTGCCAGCAGTTTGCGGGTTGGCTATGGCTACACCTTC. This gives the protein CASSLRVGYGYTF.

The chain joins TRBV10-3 to TRBJ2-7; weak D call: TRBD2 (6 bases). CDR1 is ENHRY, CDR2 SYGVKD, per germline. This CDR3 is 14 amino acids long. V dropped 6 bases and J dropped 0 bases, with 12 bases sitting between them. CDR3 residues: CAISAGRSSYEQYF. The CDR3 nucleotides read TGTGCCATCAGCGCGGGACGGAGCTCCTACGAGCAGTACTTC.

The chain uses TRBV21-1 and TRBJ1-2; no DNA check was done on the table's D call, TRBD1. TRBV21-1 is deemed a pseudogene. This CDR3 region has 13 residues. DNA of the CDR3: TGTGCCAGCAGCAATCTCCCAGGGAAAGGCTACACCTTC. Its protein is CASSNLPGKGYTF.

CDR3 coding DNA: TGTGCCAGCAGCCAAGGGGCCCGTGGAAACACCATATATTTT. This codes for CASSQGARGNTIYF. The V and J genes are TRBV3-1 (or the pseudogene TRBV3-2) and TRBJ1-3; D is undetermined. V was cut by 1 base and J by 3 bases, with 7 bases left in between. Germline values: CDR1 LGHDT, CDR2 YNNKEL (reference sequence). The CDR3 covers 14 residues.